What follows are 15 T cell receptor beta chains derived from one specimen sequenced in a study of T-cell reconstitution after alpha-beta-depleted transplantation in children. Preparation of the TCRbeta library was carried out with unique molecular identifiers. From the PCR reads, TCRdb called clonotypes with MiXCR, one entry per CDR3 protein. The sample shows about 420,000 distinct CDR3 sequences, 15% to 20% of them seen only once. The sample in question was PBMCs, mostly from graft donor cells, obtained 360 days after TCRalphabeta/CD19-depleted stem cell transplant. Receptors originate from a boy under two years old who had a stem cell transplant for Wiskott-Aldrich syndrome, so the T cells may come from the graft donor.

This clonotype has more than one count but fewer than ten. This rearrangement joins TRBV5-1 to TRBJ2-6; D is possibly TRBD2 (5 bases). Germline CDR1 SGHRS, CDR2 YFSETQ. This CDR3 has 14 amino acids. V lost 4 bases and J lost 4, with 9 bases in between. CDR3 in amino acids: CASSREWGANVLTF. The CDR3 DNA follows: TGCGCCAGCAGCCGGGAATGGGGGGCCAACGTCCTGACTTTC.

This chain links TRBV18 with TRBJ2-1, with 11 bases matching TRBD2. Trimming at V came to 0 bases and at J to 4 bases, leaving 5 bases not matched to a gene. From germline, CDR1 is KGHSH and CDR2 LQKENI. The CDR3 consists of 17 residues. The CDR3, as DNA: TGTGCCAGCTCACCACCCCTAGCGGGGGGCCCTTACAATGAGCAGTTCTTC. Its protein is CASSPPLAGGPYNEQFF.

The table lists this clonotype with a few counts. This chain uses TRBV6-5 with TRBJ2-2; a weak D match, TRBD1 (6 bases). From germline, CDR1 is MNHEY and CDR2 SVGAGI. V dropped 2 bases and J dropped 1 base, with 11 bases sitting between them. CDR3 size: 16 residues. The CDR3 protein is CASSYRGQKNTGELFF. CDR3 nucleotide sequence: TGTGCCAGCAGTTACAGGGGACAAAAGAACACCGGGGAGCTGTTTTTT.

This clonotype was detected only a few times. CDR3 in amino acids: CASTPGQGWRETQYF. The DNA of the CDR3 is TGTGCCAGCACCCCGGGACAGGGGTGGCGGGAGACCCAGTACTTC. This chain connects TRBV12-3 or TRBV12-4 to TRBJ2-5; 10 bases map to TRBD1. The CDR3 covers 15 residues. The ends lost 7 bases at V and 5 bases at J; junction bases unmatched: 10.

V is TRBV20-1 and J is TRBJ1-5, with D perhaps matching TRBD1 (5 bases). Germline assignment: CDR1 DFQATT and CDR2 SNEGSKA (reference sequence). This CDR3 has 13 residues. The ends were cut back, 3 bases at V and 5 bases at J, with 11 bases in the middle. This chain's CDR3 is CSASRDLDQPQHF. The CDR3 DNA reads as TGCAGTGCTAGCCGGGACTTAGATCAGCCCCAGCATTTT.

The rearrangement joins TRBV30 to TRBJ1-1; perhaps TRBD1 as D (6 bases). The CDR3 spans 13 residues. The germline V gene has CDR1 GTSNPN and CDR2 SVGIG (reference sequence). Between the trimmed V and J ends, which lost 4 bases and 10 bases, there was a span of 19 bases. CDR3 residues: CAWTIRQGTGAFF. In DNA form, the CDR3 reads TGTGCCTGGACGATTAGGCAGGGGACGGGAGCTTTCTTT. The full variable domain, rest sourced from reference TRBV30 and TRBJ1-1, is SQTIHQWPATLVQPVGSPLSLECTVEGTSNPNLYWYRQAAGRGLQLLFYSVGIGQISSEVPQNLSASRPQDRQFILSSKKLLLSDSGFYLCAWTIRQGTGAFFGQGTRLTVV.

This chain links TRBV7-9 with TRBJ2-3, with TRBD1 matching 8 bases. Losses at the gene ends were 2 bases for V and 4 bases for J; bases not matched to a gene: 11. The CDR3 is 17 amino acids. Germline CDR1 and CDR2: SEHNR and FQNEAQ (reference sequence). The CDR3 coding sequence is TGTGCCAGCAGCTTATTCAGGGGGCGAGGAAGCCCAGATACGCAGTATTTT. As protein: CASSLFRGRGSPDTQYF.

The chain uses TRBV7-2 and TRBJ2-3; D call uncertain. Germline assignment: CDR1 SGHTA and CDR2 FQGNSA. The CDR3 runs 14 residues. V was trimmed by 8 bases and J by 2 bases, leaving 14 bases between them. The CDR3 DNA reads as TGTGCCAGCTCCTGGCAGGAAGTCACAGATACGCAGTATTTT. This gives the protein CASSWQEVTDTQYF.

This sequence joins TRBV24-1 and TRBJ2-1, with 10 bases that match TRBD2. Trimming at V came to 0 bases and at J to 9 bases, leaving 4 bases not matched to a gene. This CDR3 is built from 15 residues. The V gene's germline CDR1 is KGHDR and CDR2 SFDVKD. The CDR3 DNA sequence: TGTGCCACCAGTGATTTGCAAACTAGCGGGATTGAGCAGTTCTTC. This gives the protein CATSDLQTSGIEQFF.

This clonotype was seen only a few times. V usage is TRBV7-8 and J usage is TRBJ2-3; 10 positions match TRBD1. The CDR3 is 16 amino acids. Germline loops: CDR1 SGHVS, CDR2 FQNEAQ. Losses at the gene ends were 2 bases for V and 3 bases for J; bases not matched to a gene: 5. Here the CDR3 DNA reads TGTGCCAGCAGCTTAAGCGCGGGACAGGGGACAGATACGCAGTATTTT. It yields the protein CASSLSAGQGTDTQYF.

The gene calls are TRBV20-1 and TRBJ2-5; D remains ambiguous. Germline CDR1 DFQATT, CDR2 SNEGSKA (reference sequence). V was shortened by 7 bases and J by 7 bases, with 13 bases between the two germline ends. The CDR3 has 11 amino acids. CDR3 loop: CSGLAGGTQYF. The CDR3 region has the DNA TGCAGTGGGCTGGCTGGTGGGACCCAGTACTTC.

V and J are TRBV20-1 and TRBJ1-1, with a tentative D call TRBD1 (5 bases). The V gene lost 4 bases and the J gene lost 4 bases, with 7 bases spanning the gap. In germline, CDR1 is DFQATT, CDR2 SNEGSKA (reference sequence). This CDR3 spans 11 amino acids. CDR3 sequence: CSAKGPTEAFF. The CDR3 DNA sequence: TGCAGTGCTAAGGGGCCCACTGAAGCTTTCTTT.

This clonotype was seen a single time. This chain connects TRBV12-3 or TRBV12-4 to TRBJ2-1; D is perhaps TRBD2 (5 bases). The CDR3 is 16 amino acids. V dropped 5 bases and J dropped 4 bases, with 18 bases sitting between them. The CDR3 bases are TGTGCCAGCAGTCTCCGGACCCGGACTTTGTACAATGAGCAGTTCTTC. Translated, it gives CASSLRTRTLYNEQFF.

This clonotype was seen a handful of times. The chain links TRBV7-2 to TRBJ2-1; D uncertain. Trimming removed 3 bases at V and 5 bases at J, with 14 bases between. CDR3 length: 15 amino acids. Germline V lookup: CDR1 SGHTA, CDR2 FQGNSA. CDR3 protein: CASSFYFGYDNEQFF. Written as DNA, the CDR3 is TGTGCCAGCAGCTTCTATTTTGGGTATGACAATGAGCAGTTCTTC.

This clonotype was counted between two and nine times. In DNA form, the CDR3 reads TGTGCCAGCAGTGACTGGACCCCAGGGGAGACCCAGTACTTC. Encoded protein: CASSDWTPGETQYF. The genes are TRBV2 and TRBJ2-5; D possibly corresponds to TRBD1 (5 bases). This CDR3 has 14 residues. V was trimmed by 3 bases and J by 5 bases, leaving 13 bases between them. CDR1 SNHLY and CDR2 FYNNEI come from the germline V gene.